This T cell receptor beta chain comes out of a study of radiotherapy plus CTLA-4 blockade in lung cancer. Chemo-refractory metastatic non-small-cell lung cancer patients underwent focal radiation alongside CTLA-4 blockade with ipilimumab. Findings and caveats of the study: Blood-borne expansion of tumor-derived TCR clones followed radiotherapy plus ipilimumab.

Points on this clone: Its target is unknown.

Measured with immunoSEQ multiplex PCR; TCRdb has only the in-frame clones, and not every one. The sample has about 48,000 clones; 75% to 90% are singletons. The length of the CDR3 is 13 residues. Germline V gene data show CDR1 as SGHNT and CDR2 as YENEEA. The V and J ends lost 4 bases and 4 bases, in that order; junction bases with no gene match: 2. The rearrangement joins TRBV11-3 to TRBJ1-1; 8 bases map to TRBD1. Sequences were derived from peripheral blood, sampled from a patient treated with radiotherapy plus ipilimumab. This clonotype was obtained from a human donor with non-small cell lung cancer that progressed on radiotherapy plus ipilimumab. Some clones in this sample may be carry-over from other donors' samples. The CDR3 DNA sequence: TGTGCCAGCAGCTACACAGGGGGCACTGAAGCTTTCTTT. It specifies CASSYTGGTEAFF.